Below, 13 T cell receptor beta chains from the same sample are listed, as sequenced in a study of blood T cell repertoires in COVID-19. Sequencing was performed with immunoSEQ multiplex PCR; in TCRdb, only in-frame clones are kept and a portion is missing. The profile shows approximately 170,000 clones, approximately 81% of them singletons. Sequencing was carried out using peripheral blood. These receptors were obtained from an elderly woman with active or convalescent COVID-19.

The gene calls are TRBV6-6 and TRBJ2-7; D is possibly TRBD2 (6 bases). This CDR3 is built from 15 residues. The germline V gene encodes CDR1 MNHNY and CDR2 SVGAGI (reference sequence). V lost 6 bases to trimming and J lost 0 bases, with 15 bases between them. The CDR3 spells CASSNQAGLSYEQYF. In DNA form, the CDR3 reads TGTGCCAGCAGCAACCAAGCGGGTCTCTCCTACGAGCAGTACTTC.

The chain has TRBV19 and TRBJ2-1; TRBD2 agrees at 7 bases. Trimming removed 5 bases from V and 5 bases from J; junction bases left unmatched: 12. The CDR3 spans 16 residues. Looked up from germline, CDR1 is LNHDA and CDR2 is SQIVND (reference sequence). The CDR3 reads CASSPNHQRDHNEQFF. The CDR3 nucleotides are TGTGCCAGTAGTCCAAACCACCAGCGGGATCACAATGAGCAGTTCTTC.

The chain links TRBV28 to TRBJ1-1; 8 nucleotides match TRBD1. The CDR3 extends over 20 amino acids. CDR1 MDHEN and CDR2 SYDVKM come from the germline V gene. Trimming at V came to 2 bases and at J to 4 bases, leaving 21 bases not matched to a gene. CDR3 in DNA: TGTGCCAGCAGTTTACCCCAAGACTGGGGAGGGGACAGGAGGGGCACTGAAGCTTTCTTT. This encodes CASSLPQDWGGDRRGTEAFF.

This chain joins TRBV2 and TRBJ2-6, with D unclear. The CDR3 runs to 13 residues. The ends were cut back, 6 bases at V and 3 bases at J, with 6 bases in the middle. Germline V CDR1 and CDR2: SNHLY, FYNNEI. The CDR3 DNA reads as TGTGCCAGCAGGGCGGATGGGGCCAACGTCCTGACTTTC. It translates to CASRADGANVLTF.

CDR3: CASSLSGANEKLFF. Written as DNA, the CDR3 is TGTGCCAGCAGTTTATCCGGGGCTAATGAAAAACTGTTTTTT. The chain joins TRBV28 to TRBJ1-4, with D uncertain. CDR1 MDHEN and CDR2 SYDVKM come from the germline V gene. Trimming cost V 1 base and J 3 bases, with 6 bases left between them. This CDR3 spans 14 amino acids.

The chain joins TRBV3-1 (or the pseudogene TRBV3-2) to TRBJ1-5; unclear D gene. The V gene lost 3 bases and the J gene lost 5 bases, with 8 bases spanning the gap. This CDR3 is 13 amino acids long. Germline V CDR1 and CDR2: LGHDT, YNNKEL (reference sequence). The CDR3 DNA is TGTGCCAGCAGCCAGAACAGAGATCAGCCCCAGCATTTT. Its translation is CASSQNRDQPQHF.

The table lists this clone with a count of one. CDR3 DNA: TGTGCCAGCAGCTTGGAGGACAGGGCCCTCTATCAGCCCCAGCATTTT. Amino acids: CASSLEDRALYQPQHF. This sequence joins TRBV7-2 and TRBJ1-5; 8 nucleotides line up with TRBD1. Germline V gene sequence: CDR1 SGHTA, CDR2 FQGNSA. The length of the CDR3 is 16 residues. The J segment lost 5 bases and the V segment lost 3 bases, leaving 9 bases of the junction unmatched.

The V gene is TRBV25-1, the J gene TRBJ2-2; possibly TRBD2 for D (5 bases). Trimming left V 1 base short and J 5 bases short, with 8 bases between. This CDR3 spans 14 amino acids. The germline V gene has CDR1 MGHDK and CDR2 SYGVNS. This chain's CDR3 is CASSEWGVTGELFF. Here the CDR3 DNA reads TGTGCCAGCAGTGAATGGGGAGTTACCGGGGAGCTGTTTTTT.

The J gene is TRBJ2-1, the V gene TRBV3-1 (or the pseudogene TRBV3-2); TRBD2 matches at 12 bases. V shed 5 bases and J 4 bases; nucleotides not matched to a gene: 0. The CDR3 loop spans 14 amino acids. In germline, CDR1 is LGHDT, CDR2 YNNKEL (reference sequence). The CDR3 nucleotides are TGTGCCAGCAGCGGGACTAGCGGGTACAATGAGCAGTTCTTC. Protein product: CASSGTSGYNEQFF.

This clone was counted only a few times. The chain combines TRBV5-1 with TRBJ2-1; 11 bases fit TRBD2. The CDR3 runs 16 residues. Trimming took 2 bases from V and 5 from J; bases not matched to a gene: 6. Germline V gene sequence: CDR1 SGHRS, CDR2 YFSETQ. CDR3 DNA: TGCGCCAGCAGCTTCTTAGCGGGAGGGCCCCACAATGAGCAGTTCTTC. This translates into CASSFLAGGPHNEQFF. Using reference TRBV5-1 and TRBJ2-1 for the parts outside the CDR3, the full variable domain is KAGVTQTPRYLIKTRGQQVTLSCSPISGHRSVSWYQQTPGQGLQFLFEYFSETQRNKGNFPGRFSGRQFSNSRSEMNVSTLELGDSALYLCASSFLAGGPHNEQFFGPGTRLTVL.

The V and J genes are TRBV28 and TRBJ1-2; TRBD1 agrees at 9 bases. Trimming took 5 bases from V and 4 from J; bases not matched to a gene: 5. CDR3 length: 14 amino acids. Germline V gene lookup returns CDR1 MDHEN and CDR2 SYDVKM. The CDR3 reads CASSGGQGSYGYTF. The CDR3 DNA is TGTGCCAGCAGTGGGGGACAGGGAAGCTATGGCTACACCTTC.

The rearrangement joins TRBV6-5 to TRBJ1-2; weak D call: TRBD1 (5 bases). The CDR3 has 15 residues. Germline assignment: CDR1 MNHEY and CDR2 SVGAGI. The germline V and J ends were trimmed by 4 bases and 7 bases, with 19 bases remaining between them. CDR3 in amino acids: CASSWRQGHLGGYTF. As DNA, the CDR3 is TGTGCCAGCAGTTGGCGGCAGGGCCACCTCGGTGGCTACACCTTC.

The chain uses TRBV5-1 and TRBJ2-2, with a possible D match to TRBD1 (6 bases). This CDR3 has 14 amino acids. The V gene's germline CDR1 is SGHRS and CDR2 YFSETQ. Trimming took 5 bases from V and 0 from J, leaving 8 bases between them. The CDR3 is CASRRTANTGELFF. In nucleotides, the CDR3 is TGCGCCAGCAGGCGGACAGCGAACACCGGGGAGCTGTTTTTT.